This T cell receptor (beta chain) appears in the sequencing data of a study of patients and donors after allogeneic stem cell transplantation (dated by TCRdb to about 2020). From the cysteine up to the phenylalanine, the CDR3 has a length of 14 residues. Only the CDR3 DNA stays, 42 bases, in frame from base 1. V and J are truncated by 5 bases and 1 base respectively, leaving an intervening sequence of 15 bases. Taken from the germline V gene (reference sequence), the CDR1 and CDR2 loops are DFQATT and SNEGSKA. Regarding this clonotype: Its antigen remains unidentified. No per-base quality is available; no much larger clone lies one base away.

Libraries came from RT-PCR. The instrument given in TCRdb is NextSeq 550. Clones were called with MiXCR by TCRdb after fastp trimmed the public reads at Q25, and only in-frame beta chains were retained. Rows with one shared CDR3 protein collapse into an entry with the most common genes and DNA. This sample gives about 160,000 distinct CDR3 sequences in total; over 25% of them show up just once. Less than 3.5% of the sample is held by the ten biggest clonotypes. The sequence was obtained from a human donor who was either an allogeneic HSCT recipient or a stem cell or donor lymphocyte infusion donor (not recorded which). It is not recorded whose cells these are; they may come from a transplant donor. The receptor chain draws on TRBV20-1 and TRBJ2-7; no confident D gene assignment can be made. The sample consisted of blood, either unsorted or a sorted T cell fraction (not recorded which). In nucleotide form, the sequence is TGCAGTGCTGGATACTATGAGGAGTCCTACGAGCAGTACTTC. Its protein reads: CSAGYYEESYEQYF.